What follows describes a single TCR beta chain. CDR1 and CDR2 (germline): SGHRS, YFSETQ. Trimming removed 7 bases at V and 5 bases at J, with 13 bases between. The CDR3 is 13 residues long. The entry originates in a study of blood T cell repertoires in COVID-19. The data were produced by immunoSEQ multiplex PCR, yet TCRdb's version contains in-frame clones alone and is incomplete. The table lists about 130,000 clones, 81% of them singletons. The chain is built from TRBV5-1 and TRBJ1-5, with D possibly matching TRBD1 (6 bases). The sequencing input was peripheral blood. The receptor was isolated from a woman aged 45-65 years with acute or convalescent COVID-19. In DNA, the CDR3 is TGCGCCAGCCGCGGGGAGGGGGATCAGCCCCAGCATTTT. It specifies CASRGEGDQPQHF.